The rows below give T cell receptor beta chains drawn from one sample of a study of a mutant IDH1 vaccine in newly diagnosed glioma. No cognate antigen is known for these TCRs. Assay used: immunoSEQ multiplex PCR; TCRdb lists only in-frame clones, some missing. The data show 30,000 to 40,000 clones, around 80% seen once. Material: PBMCs, obtained from a glioma patient whose treatment included an IDH1 peptide vaccine. Receptor source: a woman aged 18-29 years with glioma. Both conserved end residues are part of each CDR3. The D gene is left open where the match is weak. A clone size is listed for some rows: how often the clone was seen (once, few, many), or a class if it is expanded.

V gene,J gene,clone size,D gene,CDR3 protein,CDR3 DNA
TRBV18,TRBJ2-7,-,-,CASSLSDSSYEQYF,TGTGCCAGCTCCCTTTCTGACAGCTCCTACGAGCAGTACTTC
TRBV7-9,TRBJ2-1,-,-,CASSLVYEQFF,TGTGCCAGCAGCTTAGTATATGAGCAGTTCTTC
TRBV19,TRBJ1-1,few,-,CASSLNRDGGTEAFF,TGTGCCAGTAGTTTAAACAGGGATGGAGGCACTGAAGCTTTCTTT
TRBV5-4,TRBJ1-4,-,-,CASSGGLTNEKLFF,TGTGCCAGCAGCGGGGGATTAACTAATGAAAAACTGTTTTTT
TRBV11-2,TRBJ2-2,-,-,CASPAKDGELFF,TGTGCCAGCCCGGCAAAAGATGGGGAGCTGTTTTTT
TRBV6-5,TRBJ2-7,-,-,CASRHSTGKQYF,TGTGCCAGCAGACATTCCACGGGAAAGCAGTACTTC
TRBV21-1,TRBJ1-5,-,-,CASSKGRQGNQPQHF,TGTGCCAGCAGCAAAGGTAGGCAGGGCAATCAGCCCCAGCATTTT
TRBV29-1,TRBJ2-5,-,TRBD2,CSVGTSGLETQYF,TGCAGCGTGGGGACTAGCGGCTTAGAGACCCAGTACTTC
TRBV30,TRBJ2-5,-,-,CAWSVVQGMGETQYF,TGTGCCTGGAGTGTAGTCCAGGGGATGGGGGAGACCCAGTACTTC
TRBV5-6,TRBJ1-2,-,-,CASSLARGAYGYTF,TGTGCCAGCAGCTTGGCCAGGGGCGCCTATGGCTACACCTTC
TRBV7-2,TRBJ2-3,-,-,CASSLVSPHGTDTQYF,TGTGCCAGCAGCTTAGTGAGCCCACATGGCACAGATACGCAGTATTTT
TRBV6-1,TRBJ1-2,few,TRBD1,CASRDRALYGYTF,TGTGCCAGCAGGGACAGGGCTCTTTATGGCTACACCTTC
TRBV5-6,TRBJ2-1,-,TRBD2,CASSLRLAGVQFF,TGTGCCAGCAGCTTGAGACTAGCGGGAGTGCAGTTCTTC
TRBV10-3,TRBJ2-3,-,-,CAIAKTGDDTQYF,TGTGCCATCGCCAAGACGGGGGACGATACGCAGTATTTT
TRBV27,TRBJ2-3,-,-,CASSLEGGPLTDTQYF,TGTGCCAGCAGTTTAGAGGGCGGACCACTCACAGATACGCAGTATTTT
TRBV6-1,TRBJ1-2,-,TRBD1,CASRNGQGATYGYTF,TGTGCCAGCAGAAACGGACAGGGGGCAACCTATGGCTACACCTTC
TRBV16,TRBJ1-2,-,-,CASSQDRRGYTF,TGTGCCAGCAGCCAGGACCGTCGTGGCTACACCTTC
TRBV27,TRBJ2-5,-,TRBD1,CASSHWTGETQYF,TGTGCCAGCAGTCACTGGACAGGGGAGACCCAGTACTTC
TRBV5-1,TRBJ2-3,-,TRBD2,CASSDRAGGVTDTQYF,TGCGCCAGCAGCGACAGAGCGGGGGGGGTCACAGATACGCAGTATTTT
TRBV6-1,TRBJ1-5,-,-,CASRLQAYNQPQHF,TGTGCCAGCAGATTACAGGCGTATAATCAGCCCCAGCATTTT
TRBV28,TRBJ1-1,once,-,CASSLWGGEPTEAFF,TGTGCCAGCAGTTTATGGGGGGGCGAGCCCACTGAAGCTTTCTTT
TRBV28,TRBJ1-1,-,-,CASSLMGSRDTEAFF,TGTGCCAGCAGTTTAATGGGGTCGCGCGACACTGAAGCTTTCTTT
TRBV10-3,TRBJ1-3,-,-,CAIPTGPSGNTIYF,TGTGCCATCCCGACAGGTCCCTCTGGAAACACCATATATTTT
TRBV7-9,TRBJ2-2,-,-,CASSPRGSGELFF,TGTGCCAGCAGCCCTCGGGGTTCCGGGGAGCTGTTTTTT